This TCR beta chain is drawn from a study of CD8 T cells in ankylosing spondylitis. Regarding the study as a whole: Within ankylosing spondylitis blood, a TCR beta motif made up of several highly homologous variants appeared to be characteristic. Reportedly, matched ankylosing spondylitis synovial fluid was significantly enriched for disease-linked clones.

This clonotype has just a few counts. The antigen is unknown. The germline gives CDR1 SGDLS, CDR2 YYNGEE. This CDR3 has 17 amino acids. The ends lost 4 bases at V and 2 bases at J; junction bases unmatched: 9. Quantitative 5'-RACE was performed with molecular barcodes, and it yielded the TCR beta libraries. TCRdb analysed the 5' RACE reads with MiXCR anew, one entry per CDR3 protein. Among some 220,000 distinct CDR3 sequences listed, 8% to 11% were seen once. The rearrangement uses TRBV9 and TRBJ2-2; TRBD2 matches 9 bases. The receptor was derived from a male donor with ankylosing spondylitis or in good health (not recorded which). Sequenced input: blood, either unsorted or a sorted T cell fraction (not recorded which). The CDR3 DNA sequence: TGTGCCAGCAGCCTACGGGTAGCGGGAGCCAACACCGGGGAGCTGTTTTTT. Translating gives CASSLRVAGANTGELFF.